These T cell receptor beta chains were read from a single sample in a study of radiation and T cells in renal cell carcinoma. The repertoire was sequenced with immunoSEQ multiplex PCR; TCRdb's copy has only in-frame clones and lacks some. The sample shows roughly 140,000 clones, roughly 90% of them seen only once. The starting material was blood, obtained from a patient whose treatment included radiotherapy and nephrectomy. The receptor set was obtained from a woman aged 50 to 60 with renal cell carcinoma. CDR3s include the opening cysteine and the closing phenylalanine or tryptophan. Each record gives: clone size, J gene, D gene, CDR3 length, V gene, CDR3 DNA, CDR3 protein. The D gene is left open where the match is weak. The size entry is marked missing in some rows and otherwise reads once, few, many or a size class.

clone size: -
J gene: TRBJ2-7
D gene: -
CDR3 length: 16
V gene: TRBV5-1
CDR3 DNA: TGCGCCAGCAGCTTGGTGCAGCGACAGCCACACTACGAGCAGTACTTC
CDR3 protein: CASSLVQRQPHYEQYF

clone size: -
J gene: TRBJ2-7
D gene: -
CDR3 length: 15
V gene: TRBV4-1
CDR3 DNA: TGCGCCAGCAGCCCAGCCGGCGGGGCCACCTACGAGCAGTACTTC
CDR3 protein: CASSPAGGATYEQYF

clone size: -
J gene: TRBJ2-2
D gene: -
CDR3 length: 15
V gene: TRBV6-1
CDR3 DNA: TGTGCCAGCAGTGGGTTCTCGCCGTCGGGCGGGGAGCTGTTTTTT
CDR3 protein: CASSGFSPSGGELFF

clone size: -
J gene: TRBJ2-7
D gene: -
CDR3 length: 13
V gene: TRBV28
CDR3 DNA: TGTGCCAGCAGCCCCTCCTTCTCCTACGAGCAGTACTTC
CDR3 protein: CASSPSFSYEQYF

clone size: few
J gene: TRBJ2-7
D gene: -
CDR3 length: 13
V gene: TRBV7-8
CDR3 DNA: TGTGCCAGCAGCATGATGACATCGGACGAGCAGTACTTC
CDR3 protein: CASSMMTSDEQYF

clone size: once
J gene: TRBJ1-6
D gene: -
CDR3 length: 13
V gene: TRBV19
CDR3 DNA: TGTGCCAGTAGTGCAGGGGATAATTCACCCCTCCACTTT
CDR3 protein: CASSAGDNSPLHF

clone size: -
J gene: TRBJ1-1
D gene: -
CDR3 length: 14
V gene: TRBV2
CDR3 DNA: TGTGCCAGCAGACTGGGACGGCAGAACACTGAAGCTTTCTTT
CDR3 protein: CASRLGRQNTEAFF

clone size: -
J gene: TRBJ2-7
D gene: TRBD1
CDR3 length: 13
V gene: TRBV25-1
CDR3 DNA: TGTGCCAGCAGTGAACAGGGGGCGGGCGAGCAGTACTTC
CDR3 protein: CASSEQGAGEQYF

clone size: -
J gene: TRBJ1-1
D gene: -
CDR3 length: 13
V gene: TRBV19
CDR3 DNA: TGTGCCAGTAGTATCTCAGTGAACACTGAAGCTTTCTTT
CDR3 protein: CASSISVNTEAFF

clone size: once
J gene: TRBJ2-5
D gene: -
CDR3 length: 14
V gene: TRBV11-2
CDR3 DNA: TGTGCCAGCAGCTTAGACGGGAGTTTAGAGACCCAGTACTTC
CDR3 protein: CASSLDGSLETQYF

clone size: -
J gene: TRBJ2-6
D gene: -
CDR3 length: 16
V gene: TRBV19
CDR3 DNA: TGTGCCAGTAGTATTCCCACGTGGGCCGGGGCCAACGTCCTGACTTTC
CDR3 protein: CASSIPTWAGANVLTF

clone size: -
J gene: TRBJ1-1
D gene: -
CDR3 length: 17
V gene: TRBV15
CDR3 DNA: TGTGCCACCAGCAGACAGACGGTCTGGCAGGGGAACTCTGAAGCTTTCTTT
CDR3 protein: CATSRQTVWQGNSEAFF

clone size: -
J gene: TRBJ2-3
D gene: -
CDR3 length: 15
V gene: TRBV7-2
CDR3 DNA: TGTGCCAGCAGCCTCCGGACCTCCTCCGCAGATACGCAGTATTTT
CDR3 protein: CASSLRTSSADTQYF

clone size: -
J gene: TRBJ1-2
D gene: -
CDR3 length: 8
V gene: TRBV20-1
CDR3 DNA: TGCAGTGCTAGACTACACACCTTC
CDR3 protein: CSARLHTF

clone size: -
J gene: TRBJ1-1
D gene: -
CDR3 length: 15
V gene: TRBV7-3
CDR3 DNA: TGTGCCAGCAGCCTACCGGGAGGAGGCCGCACTGAAGCTTTCTTT
CDR3 protein: CASSLPGGGRTEAFF

clone size: -
J gene: TRBJ1-2
D gene: -
CDR3 length: 14
V gene: TRBV19
CDR3 DNA: TGTGCCAGTACCATGGTGGTTCCTAACTATGGCTACACCTTC
CDR3 protein: CASTMVVPNYGYTF

clone size: -
J gene: TRBJ1-5
D gene: -
CDR3 length: 15
V gene: TRBV7-9
CDR3 DNA: TGTGCCAGCAGCTTAGCCGACATTGGCAATCAGCCCCAGCATTTT
CDR3 protein: CASSLADIGNQPQHF

clone size: -
J gene: TRBJ1-2
D gene: -
CDR3 length: 14
V gene: TRBV7-8
CDR3 DNA: TGTGCCAGCAGCAAGACAGTATCTAACTATGGCTACACCTTC
CDR3 protein: CASSKTVSNYGYTF

clone size: -
J gene: TRBJ2-1
D gene: -
CDR3 length: 15
V gene: TRBV9
CDR3 DNA: TGTGCCAGCAGCGTAGTCGAAGGAGCCTACAATGAGCAGTTCTTC
CDR3 protein: CASSVVEGAYNEQFF

clone size: -
J gene: TRBJ2-1
D gene: TRBD1
CDR3 length: 14
V gene: TRBV7-9
CDR3 DNA: TGTGCCAGCAGCTTAGGGGACAGGGGTAATGAGCAGTTCTTC
CDR3 protein: CASSLGDRGNEQFF

clone size: -
J gene: TRBJ2-5
D gene: -
CDR3 length: 12
V gene: TRBV7-5
CDR3 DNA: TGTGCCAGAAGCTCAACCGAAGAGACCCAGTACTTC
CDR3 protein: CARSSTEETQYF

clone size: -
J gene: TRBJ2-5
D gene: TRBD1
CDR3 length: 15
V gene: TRBV5-1
CDR3 DNA: TGCGCCAGCAGCACCCCGACAGGGGATTCCGAGACCCAGTACTTC
CDR3 protein: CASSTPTGDSETQYF

clone size: many
J gene: TRBJ1-6
D gene: TRBD1
CDR3 length: 15
V gene: TRBV5-8
CDR3 DNA: TGTGCCAGCAGCTTTAGGGGACAGGGGAATTCACCCCTCCACTTT
CDR3 protein: CASSFRGQGNSPLHF

clone size: -
J gene: TRBJ1-1
D gene: -
CDR3 length: 14
V gene: TRBV6-5
CDR3 DNA: TGTGCCAGCAGTTACTCCACTTGGAACACTGAAGCTTTCTTT
CDR3 protein: CASSYSTWNTEAFF

clone size: once
J gene: TRBJ2-5
D gene: TRBD2
CDR3 length: 17
V gene: TRBV4-1
CDR3 DNA: TGCGCCAGCAGCCAAGGTCCGGGACTAGCGGGGGAAGAGACCCAGTACTTC
CDR3 protein: CASSQGPGLAGEETQYF

clone size: -
J gene: TRBJ2-2
D gene: -
CDR3 length: 14
V gene: TRBV19
CDR3 DNA: TGTGCCACCACCTCGGGGTTGGTCACCGGGGAGCTGTTTTTT
CDR3 protein: CATTSGLVTGELFF

clone size: -
J gene: TRBJ2-3
D gene: -
CDR3 length: 18
V gene: TRBV5-1
CDR3 DNA: TGCGCCAGCAGCTTGGCCTCTAGTGGGAGGCGCCCCACAGATACGCAGTATTTT
CDR3 protein: CASSLASSGRRPTDTQYF

clone size: -
J gene: TRBJ2-2
D gene: TRBD1
CDR3 length: 15
V gene: TRBV5-6
CDR3 DNA: TGTGCCAGCAGCTTCGGGACAGGGGGTCACGGGGAGCTGTTTTTT
CDR3 protein: CASSFGTGGHGELFF

clone size: few
J gene: TRBJ1-6
D gene: -
CDR3 length: 15
V gene: TRBV6-6
CDR3 DNA: TGTGCCAGCAACAAAATACAGGGACATAATTCACCCCTCCACTTT
CDR3 protein: CASNKIQGHNSPLHF

clone size: -
J gene: TRBJ1-1
D gene: TRBD1
CDR3 length: 14
V gene: TRBV6-1
CDR3 DNA: TGTGCCAGCAGAGAACAGGGGTCCGGCACTGAAGCTTTCTTT
CDR3 protein: CASREQGSGTEAFF

clone size: few
J gene: TRBJ1-1
D gene: -
CDR3 length: 13
V gene: TRBV19
CDR3 DNA: TGTGCCAGTAGCCCCTTAGATGGGGAGGAAGCTTTCTTT
CDR3 protein: CASSPLDGEEAFF

clone size: -
J gene: TRBJ2-5
D gene: -
CDR3 length: 15
V gene: TRBV12-5
CDR3 DNA: TGTGCTAGTGGTTTCTGGGGCGCTGAGGGGGAGACCCAGTACTTC
CDR3 protein: CASGFWGAEGETQYF

clone size: -
J gene: TRBJ2-3
D gene: -
CDR3 length: 14
V gene: TRBV6-6
CDR3 DNA: TGTGCCAGCAGGTTACAGGCTAGCACAGATACGCAGTATTTT
CDR3 protein: CASRLQASTDTQYF

clone size: -
J gene: TRBJ2-5
D gene: TRBD1
CDR3 length: 13
V gene: TRBV19
CDR3 DNA: TGTGCCAGTAGTATGGACAGGGAGGAGACCCAGTACTTC
CDR3 protein: CASSMDREETQYF

clone size: -
J gene: TRBJ1-1
D gene: TRBD1
CDR3 length: 15
V gene: TRBV18
CDR3 DNA: TGTGCCAGCTCACCAACGCAGGGGGCGAAAGCTGAAGCTTTCTTT
CDR3 protein: CASSPTQGAKAEAFF

clone size: -
J gene: TRBJ2-2
D gene: TRBD2
CDR3 length: 15
V gene: TRBV6-5
CDR3 DNA: TGTGCCAGCAGTAGGACTAGCGGGCGCACCGGGGAGCTGTTTTTT
CDR3 protein: CASSRTSGRTGELFF

clone size: -
J gene: TRBJ2-2
D gene: TRBD1
CDR3 length: 16
V gene: TRBV5-8
CDR3 DNA: TGTGCCAGCAGCCCCAAAGACAGGGGGCAAACCGGGGAGCTGTTTTTT
CDR3 protein: CASSPKDRGQTGELFF

clone size: -
J gene: TRBJ1-5
D gene: TRBD1
CDR3 length: 15
V gene: TRBV6-1
CDR3 DNA: TGTGCCAGCAGGGGCAACAGGGGGAGCAATCAGCCCCAGCATTTT
CDR3 protein: CASRGNRGSNQPQHF

clone size: -
J gene: TRBJ2-3
D gene: -
CDR3 length: 14
V gene: TRBV27
CDR3 DNA: TGTGCCACCCACCGAGCAGGGATGGGAGATACGCAGTATTTT
CDR3 protein: CATHRAGMGDTQYF

clone size: -
J gene: TRBJ1-1
D gene: TRBD1
CDR3 length: 14
V gene: TRBV7-9
CDR3 DNA: TGTGCCAGCAGCCGTACAGGGGCCCCGAGAGAAGCTTTCTTT
CDR3 protein: CASSRTGAPREAFF

clone size: -
J gene: TRBJ2-2
D gene: TRBD2
CDR3 length: 16
V gene: TRBV18
CDR3 DNA: TGTGCCAGCTCACCAATCATGACTAGCGGGACCGGGGAGCTGTTTTTT
CDR3 protein: CASSPIMTSGTGELFF

clone size: -
J gene: TRBJ1-3
D gene: -
CDR3 length: 16
V gene: TRBV7-9
CDR3 DNA: TGTGCCAGCAGCCTCCCATTGGGGTCCTCTGGAAACACCATATATTTT
CDR3 protein: CASSLPLGSSGNTIYF

clone size: -
J gene: TRBJ2-2
D gene: TRBD2
CDR3 length: 17
V gene: TRBV18
CDR3 DNA: TGTGCCAGCTCACCACCGCTAGCGGGGGCGAACACCGGGGAGCTGTTTTTT
CDR3 protein: CASSPPLAGANTGELFF

clone size: -
J gene: TRBJ2-5
D gene: -
CDR3 length: 14
V gene: TRBV29-1
CDR3 DNA: TGCAGCGTCGCCGGGACGGAAGGACAAGAGACCCAGTACTTC
CDR3 protein: CSVAGTEGQETQYF

clone size: -
J gene: TRBJ2-7
D gene: -
CDR3 length: 15
V gene: TRBV5-4
CDR3 DNA: TGTGCCAGCAGCCCCCCGGGGGCGAGCTCCTACGAGCAGTACTTC
CDR3 protein: CASSPPGASSYEQYF

clone size: -
J gene: TRBJ2-1
D gene: TRBD2
CDR3 length: 15
V gene: TRBV15
CDR3 DNA: TGTGCCACCAGCAGAGCCTCTAGCGGGGGGACTGAGCAGTTCTTC
CDR3 protein: CATSRASSGGTEQFF

clone size: -
J gene: TRBJ1-2
D gene: -
CDR3 length: 13
V gene: TRBV5-4
CDR3 DNA: TGTGCCAGCAGCTTGGTCGGAGGAGGTGGCTACACCTTC
CDR3 protein: CASSLVGGGGYTF

clone size: -
J gene: TRBJ2-7
D gene: TRBD1
CDR3 length: 16
V gene: TRBV19
CDR3 DNA: TGTGCCAGTAGTTCCGGGACAGGGGGCCTTCTCTACGAGCAGTACTTC
CDR3 protein: CASSSGTGGLLYEQYF

clone size: -
J gene: TRBJ2-3
D gene: -
CDR3 length: 13
V gene: TRBV5-4
CDR3 DNA: TGTGCCAGCAGCTTAATGGGCACAGATACGCAGTATTTT
CDR3 protein: CASSLMGTDTQYF

clone size: -
J gene: TRBJ2-7
D gene: TRBD1
CDR3 length: 16
V gene: TRBV2
CDR3 DNA: TGTGCCAGCAGTGGAGACTTGGGACAGGGATACTACGAGCAGTACTTC
CDR3 protein: CASSGDLGQGYYEQYF

clone size: -
J gene: TRBJ2-2
D gene: TRBD2
CDR3 length: 20
V gene: TRBV10-1
CDR3 DNA: TGCGCCAGTTTAGACTTAACCGGGACTAGCGGGGGGGCAGGGACCGGGGAGCTGTTTTTT
CDR3 protein: CASLDLTGTSGGAGTGELFF

clone size: -
J gene: TRBJ2-7
D gene: -
CDR3 length: 12
V gene: TRBV5-4
CDR3 DNA: TGTGCCAGCAGCTTAATTTCGGGAGAGCAGTACTTC
CDR3 protein: CASSLISGEQYF

clone size: -
J gene: TRBJ2-1
D gene: -
CDR3 length: 17
V gene: TRBV4-2
CDR3 DNA: TGTGCCAGCAGCCAATTGCCTCAACCCCTTTCCATCGGGGAGCAGTTCTTC
CDR3 protein: CASSQLPQPLSIGEQFF

clone size: -
J gene: TRBJ1-4
D gene: -
CDR3 length: 13
V gene: TRBV29-1
CDR3 DNA: TGCAGCGCCCAACAGAGCCAAAATGAAAAACTGTTTTTT
CDR3 protein: CSAQQSQNEKLFF

clone size: -
J gene: TRBJ2-7
D gene: TRBD1
CDR3 length: 14
V gene: TRBV19
CDR3 DNA: TGTGCCAGTAGTATAGAGCACAGGGGTTACGAGCAGTACTTC
CDR3 protein: CASSIEHRGYEQYF